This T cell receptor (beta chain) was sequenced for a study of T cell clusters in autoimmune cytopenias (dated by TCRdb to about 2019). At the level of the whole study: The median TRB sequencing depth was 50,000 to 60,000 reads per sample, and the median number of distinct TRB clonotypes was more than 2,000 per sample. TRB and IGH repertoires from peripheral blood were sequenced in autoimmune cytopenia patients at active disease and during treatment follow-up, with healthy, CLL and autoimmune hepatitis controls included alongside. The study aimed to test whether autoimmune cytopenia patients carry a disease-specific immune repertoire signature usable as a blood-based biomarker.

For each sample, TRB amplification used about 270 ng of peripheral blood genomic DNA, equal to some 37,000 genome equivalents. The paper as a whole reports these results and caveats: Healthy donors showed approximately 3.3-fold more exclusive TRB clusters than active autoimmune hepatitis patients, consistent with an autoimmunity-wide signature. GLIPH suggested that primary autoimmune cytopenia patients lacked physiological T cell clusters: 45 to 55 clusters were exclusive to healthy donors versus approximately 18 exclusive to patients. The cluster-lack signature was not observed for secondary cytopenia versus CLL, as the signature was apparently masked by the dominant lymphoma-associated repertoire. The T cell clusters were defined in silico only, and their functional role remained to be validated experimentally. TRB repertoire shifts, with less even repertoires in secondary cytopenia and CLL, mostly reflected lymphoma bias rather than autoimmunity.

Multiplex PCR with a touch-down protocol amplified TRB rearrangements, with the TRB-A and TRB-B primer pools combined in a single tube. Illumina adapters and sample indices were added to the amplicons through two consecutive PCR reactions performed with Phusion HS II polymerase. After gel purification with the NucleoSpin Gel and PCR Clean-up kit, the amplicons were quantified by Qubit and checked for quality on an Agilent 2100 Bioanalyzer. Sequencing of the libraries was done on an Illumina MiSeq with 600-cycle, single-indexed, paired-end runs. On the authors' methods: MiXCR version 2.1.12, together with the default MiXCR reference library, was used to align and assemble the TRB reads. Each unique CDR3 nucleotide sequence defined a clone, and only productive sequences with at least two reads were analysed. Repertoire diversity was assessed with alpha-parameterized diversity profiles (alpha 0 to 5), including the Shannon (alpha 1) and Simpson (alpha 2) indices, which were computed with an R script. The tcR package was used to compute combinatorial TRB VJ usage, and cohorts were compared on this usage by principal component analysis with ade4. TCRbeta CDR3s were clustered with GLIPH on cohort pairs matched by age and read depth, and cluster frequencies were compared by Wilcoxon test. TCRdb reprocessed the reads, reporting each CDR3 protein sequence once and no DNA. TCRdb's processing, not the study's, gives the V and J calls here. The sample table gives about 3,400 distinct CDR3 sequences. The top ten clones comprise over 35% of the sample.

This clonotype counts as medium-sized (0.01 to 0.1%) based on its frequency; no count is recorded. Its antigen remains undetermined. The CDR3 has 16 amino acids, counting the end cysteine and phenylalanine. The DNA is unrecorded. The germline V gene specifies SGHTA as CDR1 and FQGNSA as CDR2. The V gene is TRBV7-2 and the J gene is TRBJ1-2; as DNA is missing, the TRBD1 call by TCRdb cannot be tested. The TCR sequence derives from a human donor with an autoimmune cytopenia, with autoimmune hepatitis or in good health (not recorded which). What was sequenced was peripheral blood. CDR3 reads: CASSLLGDDRDYGYTF.